This T cell receptor (beta chain) was sequenced during a study of Ad26.COV2.S vaccination and SARS-CoV-2 variants. Study-level information: Into the muscle, Ad26.COV2.S was dosed once or twice, 56 days apart.

Study-level findings and limits: Reportedly, spike-specific CD8+ and CD4+ T cell responses achieved substantial breadth once vaccination had taken place.

This CDR3 has 15 amino acids. The germline V gene has CDR1 ENHRY and CDR2 SYGVKD. V lost 6 bases to trimming and J lost 2 bases, with 16 bases between them. On this clone itself: Its specificity is not known.

Treatment here: around 19 received Ad26.COV2.S at low or high dose, single or two shots; roughly five received placebo; per-sample allocation not given. Sample collection was performed on day 63 after the first vaccine or placebo injection. An Ad26 vector that expressed Wuhan-strain SARS-CoV-2 spike constituted the vaccine. Repertoires were generated with immunoSEQ multiplex PCR, while TCRdb's copy carries only in-frame clones and drops some. This table has about 240,000 clones, roughly 88% appearing once. The material was peripheral blood, obtained in a trial of Ad26.COV2.S vaccine versus placebo. The clonotype was recovered from a person aged 18-60 years who received the Ad26.COV2.S COVID-19 vaccine or a placebo. The chain joins TRBV10-3 to TRBJ1-2; no reliable D call. The CDR3 DNA reads TGTGCCATCAGGGAAGGACTGCTAATCAACTATGGCTACACCTTC. As protein: CAIREGLLINYGYTF.